This T cell receptor beta chain was retrieved from a study of identifying expanded T cells in peripheral blood (dated by TCRdb to the late 2010s). Looking at the study overall: Technical replicates were generated by sequencing separate aliquots of the same genomic DNA pool, with four replicates compared pairwise.

During the collection period, no immune events, such as infections, were documented for the healthy donors. Time-dependent variance in a beta-binomial model of T-cell clone differential abundance was calibrated using healthy-donor blood repertoires as a training cohort. The training cohort was composed of approximately 10 healthy donors, 3 female and 7 male. Donor ages ranged from about 29 to 70 years, with an average of 43 years. Obtained from a commercial supplier, whole blood was collected from each healthy donor at three time points set around two weeks apart. For immunosequencing, genomic DNA was extracted from unsorted whole blood. TCRbeta CDR3 regions were profiled by bias-controlled multiplex PCR amplification of genomic DNA with the immunoSEQ Assay. The authors processed their data as follows. To quantify the absolute abundance of each unique TCRbeta CDR3 region, the sequences were collapsed and filtered. Differential abundance was assessed using a binomial (Fisher-equivalent) model and a beta-binomial model in which time-dependent variance fitted from healthy donors was added. Clones with fewer than 5 combined templates were excluded, and clones with Benjamini-Hochberg FDR below 0.01 were called differentially abundant. In the beta-binomial model, variance was expressed as a function of the total template count across the two samples, in the form v = (b*log(k)+a)^2. Imported from immuneACCESS, the table was reduced by TCRdb to in-frame sequences with V and J called. These copies leave out some clones; in studies compared against another copy, an unresolved V gene accounts for under half, and the cause of the remainder is not known. The DNA gave D and trimming, while V, J and clone size come from that table. This sample holds roughly 120,000 clones; about 85% were observed only once. The top ten clones comprise approximately 8% of the sample.

The CDR3 has 13 amino acids, counting the end cysteine and phenylalanine. Here the CDR3 DNA is all that survives: 39 bases in frame from base 1. Trimming removed 6 bases from V and 1 base from J, leaving 9 bases between the germline ends. In the germline V gene (reference sequence), CDR1 corresponds to LNHDA and CDR2 to SQIVND. In regard to this clone: This receptor's antigen is unknown. The record has no base qualities; no much larger clone is one base away.

Study-wide conclusions, independent of this receptor: Across all healthy-donor time intervals, the beta-binomial model significantly lowered both the number of clones called differentially abundant and the false-positive rate. The authors expected biological variance in healthy repertoires might increase further over much longer intervals such as months to years. In all healthy donors, the variance in clone template counts between samples taken approximately 15 days apart rose significantly as total template count increased. The binomial model flagged roughly 1.1 differentially abundant clones between technical replicates, compared with about 16 over approximately 2 weeks and 19 over about four weeks.

The receptor was derived from a person aged 18 to 75 in good health. Material: blood. In this chain, TRBV19 is recombined with TRBJ2-5; the D element might be TRBD1 or TRBD2, as each aligns at 5 bases. CDR3 protein: CASSPGSQETQYF. The DNA sequence is TGTGCCAGTAGCCCAGGGAGCCAAGAGACCCAGTACTTC.